This TCR beta chain was recorded in a study of blood T cell repertoires in COVID-19. Study in general: Collection of acute and convalescent COVID-19 samples took place in the United States, Italy and Spain. T cells, B-cell-depleted T cells, or PBMCs supplied cDNA or gDNA.

Unmatched junction bases numbered 7, after V lost 4 bases and J lost 2 bases. Germline CDR1 reads LNHDA; CDR2 reads SQIVND (reference sequence). The CDR3 consists of 16 residues. This clone is a singleton in its sample. The table came from immunoSEQ multiplex PCR; TCRdb's copy has only in-frame clones and leaves some out. The sample shows 170,000 or so clones, 80% to 90% of them seen only once. This chain uses TRBV19 with TRBJ2-3, with TRBD2 matching 9 bases. Sequencing used peripheral blood. This receptor was identified in a middle-aged man with active or convalescent COVID-19. This CDR3 is CASSRLAETNTDTQYF. The CDR3 coding sequence is TGTGCCAGTAGTAGACTAGCGGAAACGAACACAGATACGCAGTATTTT. Combining the CDR3 with reference TRBV19 and TRBJ2-3 gives the whole variable domain DGGITQSPKYLFRKEGQNVTLSCEQNLNHDAMYWYRQDPGQGLRLIYYSQIVNDFQKGDIAEGYSVSREKKESFPLTVTSAQKNPTAFYLCASSRLAETNTDTQYFGPGTRLTVL.